The T cell receptor (beta chain) under discussion was sequenced for a study of cytomegalovirus exposure and HLA in healthy donors (dated by TCRdb to the late 2010s). In the study overall: An earlier analysis of 587 of the donors reported approximately 290 Gb of sequence data and some 100 million unique TCR beta sequences from about 179 million T cells. An early release that covered several hundred HLA-typed donors contained 250 to 350 gigabases of sequencing data and 80 million or so unique TCR sequences. Of the roughly 400 genotyped donors, less than 90% were placed in the genetic ancestry cluster associated with self-reported Caucasian donors. The study aimed to test whether cataloging public T cell receptors could reveal signatures of past pathogen exposure. The study profiled the T cell repertoires of 500 to 800 subjects by immunosequencing and related them to cytomegalovirus serostatus. Besides the first cohort of 550 to 750 subjects, a separate validation cohort made up of over a hundred different subjects was used. To predict cytomegalovirus infection status, the study brought together high-throughput TCR immunosequencing, statistical association of individual TCRs with disease status, and machine learning. A later analysis re-examined previously published TCR beta repertoires from roughly 650 donors and added high-resolution HLA genotyping to investigate patterns of TCR occurrence. Rather than using new phenotypic data, the later analysis identified candidate immune exposures from TCR beta sequences and from how often those sequences occurred across donors. In an earlier analysis of 550 to 700 of the donors, high-throughput TCR beta sequencing was used to judge whether each TCR beta V gene segment behaved as functional or pseudogenic. Donor age, sex, ethnicity and CMV serostatus were compiled alongside the repertoire data. A later genetic analysis used genome-wide SNP genotypes for about three fifths of the 666 donors, treating that subset as a discovery cohort. Every discovery cohort repertoire had been produced on one sequencing platform. Class I and class II HLA loci were covered by the typing at four-digit resolution. Typing coverage varied by locus: about 620-640 donors for A, B, C, DRB1 and DQB1; roughly 510 for DQA1; 600 to 610 for DPA1; approximately 450 for DPB1. Because of strong linkage in the cohort, roughly five DR-DQ haplotypes were treated as single units for association and clustering. Across some 400 genotyped donors of the cohort, an average of about 240,000 unique TCR beta nucleotide sequences per donor were sequenced, and approximately 17% of those sequences were non-productive. Broader findings and caveats from the paper: The only immune exposure information available for the cohort was CMV serostatus. Across donors, most TCR sequences were observed very rarely, whereas some public TCRs were present in many individuals. In a later genetic analysis, fewer N-insertions in productive TCRs were reported among donors in an Asian-associated ancestry cluster than the roughly 700-donor mean. Because HLA typing was missing for some donors at each locus, association tests included only the typed subset. This cohort had only TCR beta chains sequenced, and the lack of alpha or paired-chain data limited which features could be detected. A further reported finding was that TCR beta sequences accurately predicted the HLA-A and HLA-B alleles for most subjects in the first cohort. Some IMGT-functional V segments, including TRBV6-2 and TRBV6-3, could not be distinguished by the 87-base-pair reads and were therefore excluded. A few of the identified cytomegalovirus-associated TCR beta chains were confirmed in vitro to be specific for cytomegalovirus antigens. At a false discovery rate of 0.05, a later analysis linked about 16,000 TCR beta sequences to specific HLA alleles. A later genetic analysis associated a missense DCLRE1C variant with V-gene and J-gene trimming of TCR beta chains, and an independent cohort replicated the association. According to a later analysis, most CMV-associated TCR beta chains appeared to be HLA-restricted, and the HLA associations seemed to be driven largely by CMV exposure. Because counts were too low, about 15 rarely observed V segments, including chromosome 9 orphons, were left out of the earlier analysis of roughly 600 of the donors. In an earlier analysis of some 500 of the donors, most TCR beta V segments were observed in productive rearrangements about 90% or about 30% of the time, broadly matching IMGT annotations. A later analysis found that HLA-associated TCR beta chains were more clonally expanded and had lower generation probabilities than equally common non-associated chains. A cluster of highly shared sequence variants was judged likely to represent a technical artifact of the sequencing pipeline. Cytomegalovirus status was reported to be diagnosed by the classifier with high specificity and sensitivity in both the original and validation cohorts. A later analysis reported that several top co-occurrence clusters appeared linked to parvovirus B19, influenza, CMV and Epstein-Barr virus. Roughly uniform sequencing depth across donors was assumed in presence/absence analyses, although this assumption may not hold. Strong co-occurrence of HLA alleles, especially DR and DQ, made assigning TCR associations to individual alleles difficult. It was suggested by the authors that the approach could potentially be generalized to other disease states and immunological phenotypes. In the study, about 150 TCR beta chains were listed as associated with cytomegalovirus. According to a later analysis, TCR association rates differed among HLA loci, with DRB1 alleles showing the most associated TCRs and HLA-C alleles showing the fewest. Linkage disequilibrium might explain the correlated functional status among segregating V segments, but an unknown experimental factor could not be ruled out.

The method behind the library was the immunoSEQ multiplex PCR assay. A mixture of 60 forward primers for TCR Vbeta segments and 13 reverse primers for TCR Jbeta segments was used in the multiplex PCR. The CDR3 region of rearranged TCR beta genes was amplified from genomic DNA by a multiplex PCR assay. On the Illumina HiSeq System, the amplified TCR beta libraries were sequenced as 87-base-pair reads. Processing in the source paper ran as follows. Across the roughly 700 repertoires, a later analysis counted 80 million or so unique TCR beta chains, 9.5 million to 12 million of which were shared by at least two donors. A nearest-neighbor algorithm error-corrected the raw reads and collapsed the reads into unique sequences, merging closely related sequences to remove PCR and sequencing errors. Alignment of CDR3 sequences to IMGT reference sequences was used to assign V, D and J gene segments. Each retained sequence needed at least a six-nucleotide match to both a V gene segment and a J gene segment. Rearrangements were called productive when the CDR3 lacked stop codons and stayed in frame with V and J; all others were non-productive. Following IMGT convention, CDR3 was defined as the stretch from the second conserved V-encoded cysteine to the conserved J-encoded phenylalanine. Sequences without an unambiguous match to a single V gene segment were excluded from the earlier analysis of 450 to 750 of the donors. An earlier analysis of approximately 590 of the donors classified V segments as functional when productive rearrangements were above 56.7% and as segregating when the standard deviation between donors was above 5%. A statistical classification framework was built for diagnosing cytomegalovirus status from the catalog of TCR beta chain sequences. In a later analysis, TCR nucleotide sequences were compared against IMGT/GENE-DB human TR gene sequences so that V and J genes could be assigned. In a later analysis, CDR3 sequences and most-parsimonious VDJ recombination scenarios were assigned using the TCRdist pipeline. A later analysis defined each TCR beta chain by its CDR3 amino acid sequence plus V-gene family, and excluded reads lacking a unique V-gene family. A later analysis removed 500 to 600 highly shared, low-generation-probability nucleotide sequences to deal with suspected cross-contamination and a sequencing artifact. In a later analysis, a clonal expansion index for each public chain was calculated from normalized within-repertoire ranks of inferred template counts. In a later analysis, generation probabilities were computed using a VDJ recombination model fitted to out-of-frame rearrangements, and the results were checked against IGoR. In a later analysis, TCR-TCR, TCR-HLA and TCR-CMV co-occurrence was scored with hypergeometric tests, and a repertoire-size bias correction was applied to TCR pairs. In a later analysis, false discovery rates were estimated by permuting HLA or CMV assignments 20 times. In a later analysis, co-occurring TCRs were grouped with DBSCAN, and TCRdist sequence similarity was added when clustering was performed within HLA-allele-positive subsets. Repertoires with fewer than 30,000 or more than 120,000 public chains, plus five repertoires with anomalous nucleotide sharing, were excluded from co-occurrence clustering. TCRdb re-hosts the immuneACCESS table, in-frame sequences only. Its copies lack some clones; in the studies checked, an unresolved V gene accounts for under half of them, and the cause for the rest is not known. V and J calls and clone size are given by that table; D and trimming were obtained from the DNA. Within this sample are 100,000 to 150,000 clones, with around 80% of them counted one time only. Over 3% of the sample belongs to the ten largest clones.

The cohort consisted of approximately 670 healthy bone marrow donors. Cohort members were all nominally healthy when sampled, although unrecorded immune exposures were likely present. The donor tested CMV seronegative, placing the donor among the 350 or so seronegative members of the cohort. A peripheral blood sample was collected from each donor, and TCR beta sequencing was performed on peripheral blood mononuclear cells. Genomic DNA extraction from the blood cell samples was performed with the Qiagen DNeasy Blood Extraction Kit. Comment on this clone: The antigen it binds to is not known. Nothing much larger sits one base from this clone, and base qualities are not available.

In the germline V gene, CDR1 corresponds to SGHVS and CDR2 to FQNEAQ. The CDR3 runs 14 residues from the cysteine to the phenylalanine. Only the CDR3 portion is preserved as DNA: 42 bases, with reading frame beginning at the first base. V is cut back by 9 bases and J by 0 bases, with 7 bases in the junction unmatched. Recombination joined TRBV7-8 with TRBJ2-7, and 8 junction bases match TRBD1. This TCR derives from a woman between 40 and 55 years old in good health and CMV-seronegative. The sample comprised PBMCs. In nucleotide form, the sequence is TGTGCCAGTAAACAGGGGGTCTACTCCTACGAGCAGTACTTC. This is translated as CASKQGVYSYEQYF.